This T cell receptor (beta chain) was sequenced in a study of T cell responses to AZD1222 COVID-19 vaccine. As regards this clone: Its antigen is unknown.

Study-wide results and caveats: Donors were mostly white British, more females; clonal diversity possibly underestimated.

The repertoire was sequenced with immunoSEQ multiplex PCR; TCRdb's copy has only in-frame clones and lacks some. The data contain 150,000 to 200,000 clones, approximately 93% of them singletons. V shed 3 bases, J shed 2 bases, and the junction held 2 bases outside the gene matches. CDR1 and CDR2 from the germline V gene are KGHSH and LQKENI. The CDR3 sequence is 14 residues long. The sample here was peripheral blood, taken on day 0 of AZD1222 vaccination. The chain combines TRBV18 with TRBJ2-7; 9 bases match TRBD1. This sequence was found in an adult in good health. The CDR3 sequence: CASSPGTGPYEQYF. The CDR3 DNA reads TGTGCCAGCTCACCCGGGACAGGGCCCTACGAGCAGTACTTC.